The clone carrying this T cell receptor (beta chain) was counted ten times or more. What it binds is not known. The entry originates in a study of breast tumors, draining lymph nodes, adjacent tissues. Study-wide results and caveats: Tumor repertoires ranked between lymph nodes and nontumor tissue in diversity, with V and J gene preferences. Most tumor T cells seemingly derive from lymph node, then expand in tumor. Luminal-like breast cancer showed significantly higher tumor–nontumor repertoire similarity than basal-like.

Germline CDR1 and CDR2: LNHDA and SQIVND (reference sequence). Trimming cost V 8 bases and J 10 bases; bases outside gene matches: 4. The CDR3 runs 13 residues. Axillary draining lymph nodes of breast cancer patients supplied the node samples. TCRdb reprocessed the multiplex PCR reads via MiXCR and lists one record per CDR3 protein. The sample has more than 85,000 distinct CDR3 sequences; 21% are singletons. The sequence came from a female donor with breast cancer. Some clones in this sample may be carry-over from other donors' samples. The sample consisted of axillary lymph node tissue. This chain links TRBV19 with TRBJ1-6, with TRBD1 matching over 11 bases. In nucleotides, the CDR3 is TGTGCCAGTCGGGGACAGGGGGGATCACCCCTCCACTTT. It is translated as CASRGQGGSPLHF.